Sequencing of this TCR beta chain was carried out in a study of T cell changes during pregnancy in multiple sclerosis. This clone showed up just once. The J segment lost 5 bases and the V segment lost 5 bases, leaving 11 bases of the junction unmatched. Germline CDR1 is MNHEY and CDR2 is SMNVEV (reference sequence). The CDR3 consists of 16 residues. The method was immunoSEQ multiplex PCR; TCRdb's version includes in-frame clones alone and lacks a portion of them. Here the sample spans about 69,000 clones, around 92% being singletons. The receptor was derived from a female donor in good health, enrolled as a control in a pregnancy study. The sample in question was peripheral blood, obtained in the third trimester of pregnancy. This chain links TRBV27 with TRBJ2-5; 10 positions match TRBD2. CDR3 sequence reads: CASSRKTSGWGETQYF. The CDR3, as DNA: TGTGCCAGCAGTCGAAAGACTAGCGGGTGGGGTGAGACCCAGTACTTC.